This TCR beta chain is from a study of cytomegalovirus exposure and HLA in healthy donors (dated by TCRdb to about 2017). A note on the overall study: An earlier analysis of approximately 600 of the donors reported approximately 270 Gb of sequence data and approximately 110 million unique TCR beta sequences from about 200 million T cells. The later analysis used no new phenotypic data to find candidate immune exposures, relying instead on TCR beta sequences and their occurrence across donors. The number of typed donors differed by locus: roughly 620-640 for A, B, C, DRB1 and DQB1; some 500 for DQA1; 606 for DPA1; and around 450 for DPB1. In a later genetic analysis, genome-wide SNP genotypes for about three fifths of the 666 donors were used, and that subset was treated as a discovery cohort. Donor age, sex, ethnicity and CMV serostatus were compiled together with the repertoire data. Of the 300 to 500 genotyped donors, 65% to 90% were placed in the genetic ancestry cluster associated with self-reported Caucasian donors. HLA typing covered class I and class II loci at four-digit resolution. Across 300 to 400 genotyped donors of the cohort, an average of approximately 240,000 unique TCR beta nucleotide sequences per donor were sequenced, and roughly 17% of those sequences were non-productive. A later analysis re-examined previously published TCR beta repertoires from about 670 donors and added high-resolution HLA genotyping to investigate patterns of TCR occurrence. A few DR-DQ haplotypes were handled as single units for association and clustering because linkage in the cohort was strong. About 300 gigabases of sequencing data and tens of millions of unique TCR sequences were included in an early release covering roughly 700 HLA-typed donors. An earlier analysis of more than 450 of the donors used high-throughput TCR beta sequencing to judge whether each TCR beta V gene segment behaved as functional or pseudogenic. Every repertoire in the discovery cohort had been generated on one and the same sequencing platform. The T cell repertoires of 666 subjects were profiled by immunosequencing and related to cytomegalovirus serostatus. The aim of the study was to test whether cataloging public T cell receptors could identify signatures of past pathogen exposure. To predict cytomegalovirus infection status, the study combined high-throughput TCR immunosequencing, statistical association of individual TCRs with disease status, and machine learning. In addition to the first cohort of around 670 subjects, a separate validation cohort of under 150 different subjects was used. What the work shows at the level of the full study, not this receptor alone: Because HLA typing was missing for some donors at each locus, association tests included only the typed subset. Most TCR sequences were seen in very few donors, while some public TCRs were found in many individuals. Strong co-occurrence of HLA alleles, especially DR and DQ, made assigning TCR associations to individual alleles difficult. A total of 164 TCR beta chains were listed by the study as associated with cytomegalovirus. A later analysis found that TCR association rates varied across HLA loci, with DRB1 alleles showing the most associated TCRs and HLA-C alleles the fewest. The cohort was sequenced for TCR beta chains only, and without alpha or paired-chain data the features that could be detected were limited. It was suggested by the authors that the approach could potentially be generalized to other disease states and immunological phenotypes. A further reported finding was that TCR beta sequences accurately predicted the HLA-A and HLA-B alleles for most subjects in the first cohort. In an earlier analysis of about 540 of the donors, most TCR beta V segments were observed in productive rearrangements about 90% or about 30% of the time, broadly matching IMGT annotations. In a later analysis, some 17,000 TCR beta sequences were associated with specific HLA alleles at a false discovery rate of 0.05. In a later analysis, HLA-associated TCR beta chains showed more clonal expansion and lower generation probabilities than non-associated chains that were equally common. Linkage disequilibrium might explain the correlated functional status among segregating V segments, but an unknown experimental factor could not be excluded. Compared with the roughly 700-donor mean, donors in an Asian-associated ancestry cluster had fewer N-insertions in productive TCRs, according to a later genetic analysis. A few of the identified cytomegalovirus-associated TCR beta chains were confirmed in vitro to be specific for cytomegalovirus antigens. The earlier analysis of about 600 of the donors excluded approximately 17 rarely observed V segments, including chromosome 9 orphons, because counts were too low. An association between a missense DCLRE1C variant and V-gene and J-gene trimming of TCR beta chains was found in a later genetic analysis and replicated in an independent cohort. In a later analysis, several top co-occurrence clusters were reported to appear linked to parvovirus B19, influenza, CMV and Epstein-Barr virus. A cluster of highly shared sequence variants was judged likely to be a technical artifact of the sequencing pipeline. Most CMV-associated TCR beta chains appeared to be HLA-restricted in a later analysis, and the HLA associations seemed to be driven largely by CMV exposure. Roughly uniform sequencing depth across donors was assumed in presence/absence analyses, although this assumption may not hold. The only immune exposure information available for the cohort was CMV serostatus. In both the original and validation cohorts, the classifier was reported to diagnose cytomegalovirus status with high specificity and sensitivity. Some IMGT-functional V segments, including TRBV6-2 and TRBV6-3, could not be distinguished by the 87-base-pair reads and were therefore excluded.

Library preparation was by the immunoSEQ multiplex PCR assay. A mixture of 60 forward primers for TCR Vbeta segments and 13 reverse primers for TCR Jbeta segments was used in the multiplex PCR. The CDR3 region of rearranged TCR beta genes was amplified from genomic DNA with a multiplex PCR assay. The amplified TCR beta libraries were sequenced on the Illumina HiSeq System as 87-base-pair reads. Regarding the original processing steps: A later analysis counted approximately 76 million unique TCR beta chains across the 500 to 850 repertoires, and around 9.9 million of these chains were shared by at least two donors. To remove PCR and sequencing errors, raw reads were error-corrected and collapsed into unique sequences using a nearest-neighbor algorithm that merged closely related sequences. V, D and J gene segments were assigned by aligning CDR3 sequences to IMGT reference sequences. For a sequence to be retained, a match of at least six nucleotides to both a V gene segment and a J gene segment was required. Rearrangements were called productive when the CDR3 lacked stop codons and stayed in frame with V and J; all others were non-productive. CDR3 was defined by IMGT convention, running from the second conserved V-encoded cysteine to the conserved J-encoded phenylalanine. Sequences without an unambiguous match to a single V gene segment were excluded from the earlier analysis of a few hundred of the donors. An earlier analysis of a few hundred of the donors called V segments functional above 56.7% productive rearrangements and segregating when the between-donor standard deviation exceeded 5%. A statistical classification framework was built to diagnose cytomegalovirus status from the catalog of TCR beta chain sequences. In a later analysis, V and J genes were assigned by comparing TCR nucleotide sequences against IMGT/GENE-DB human TR gene sequences. Using the TCRdist pipeline, a later analysis assigned CDR3 sequences along with most-parsimonious VDJ recombination scenarios. In a later analysis, each TCR beta chain was defined by its CDR3 amino acid sequence together with its V-gene family, and reads lacking a unique V-gene family were excluded. As a way to deal with suspected cross-contamination and a sequencing artifact, a later analysis dropped 640 or so nucleotide sequences that were highly shared and had low generation probability. In a later analysis, a clonal expansion index was calculated for each public chain from normalized within-repertoire ranks of inferred template counts. Generation probabilities in a later analysis came from a VDJ recombination model fitted to out-of-frame rearrangements, and those results were checked against IGoR. A later analysis scored TCR-TCR, TCR-HLA and TCR-CMV co-occurrence with hypergeometric tests, applying a repertoire-size bias correction to TCR pairs. False discovery rates were estimated in a later analysis by permuting HLA or CMV assignments 20 times. In a later analysis, co-occurring TCRs were grouped using DBSCAN, with TCRdist sequence similarity added in when clustering inside HLA-allele-positive subsets. For co-occurrence clustering, repertoires with fewer than 30,000 or more than 120,000 public chains were excluded, along with four to six repertoires with anomalous nucleotide sharing. The table comes from immuneACCESS by way of TCRdb, which keeps in-frame sequences with V and J called. Part of the clones is missing from these tables; in studies checked, under half for an unresolved V gene and the rest for unknown reasons. That table gives V, J and clone size, and the DNA gave D and trimming. The table for this sample lists roughly 180,000 clones; around four fifths of them were counted only once. The ten top clones hold approximately 1.5% of the sample.

The cohort comprised under 700 healthy bone marrow donors. At the time of sampling, every cohort member was nominally healthy, though immune exposures that went unrecorded were likely present. The donor tested CMV seropositive, placing the donor among the approximately 290 seropositive members of the cohort. A peripheral blood sample was collected from each donor, and TCR beta sequencing was performed on peripheral blood mononuclear cells. Genomic DNA was extracted from the blood cell samples with the Qiagen DNeasy Blood Extraction Kit. Notes on this clone: The antigen it binds to is not known. The record has no base qualities; no much larger clone is one base away.

Sequences MNHEY (CDR1) and SMNVEV (CDR2) are obtained from the germline V gene (reference sequence). Germline trimming amounts to 7 bases on V and 2 bases on J, with 8 as the count of junction bases outside the gene matches. The CDR3 goes from the cysteine to the phenylalanine over 15 residues. Kept here is only the CDR3 DNA, which spans 45 bases and is read in frame from base 1. This TCR derives from a woman aged 25 to 45 in good health and CMV-seropositive. Input material: PBMCs. This receptor chain uses TRBV27 and TRBJ2-5; 9 junctional bases match TRBD2. This receptor has the CDR3 CASTRIAGAQETQYF. The DNA is TGTGCCAGCACGCGCATAGCGGGGGCTCAAGAGACCCAGTACTTC.